Listed here are 31 T cell receptor beta chains from one sample, sequenced in a study of T cell responses to AZD1222 COVID-19 vaccine (dated by TCRdb to the early 2020s). What the time point label conveys for this sample: about 28 days (+/-7) after the second vaccine dose. Library generation was performed with the immunoSEQ multiplex PCR assay. This is the immuneACCESS table as TCRdb keeps it, with only in-frame sequences that have V and J called. A part of the clones is gone; compared with another copy, unresolved V genes explain less than half, and the rest is unexplained. Across this sample there are over 85,000 clones, with more than 70% seen only once. The top ten clones comprise about 5.7% of the sample. Sequencing was performed on peripheral blood, taken 28 days after the second AZD1222 dose. Source of these receptors: an adult who received the AZD1222 COVID-19 vaccine.

The V gene is TRBV5-1, the J gene TRBJ2-7, with D possibly TRBD1 on 6 matching bases. Germline loops: CDR1 SGHRS, CDR2 YFSETQ. V was cut by 0 bases and J by 4 bases, with 11 bases left in between. CDR3 length: 14 residues. The CDR3 is CASSLGGPGYEQYF. CDR3 coding DNA: TGCGCCAGCAGCTTGGGGGGGCCTGGGTACGAGCAGTACTTC.

The chain couples TRBV5-1 to TRBJ1-4, with a possible D match to TRBD1 (5 bases). This CDR3 region has 15 residues. V was clipped by 0 bases and J by 4 bases, with 10 bases between them. Germline assignment: CDR1 SGHRS and CDR2 YFSETQ. The CDR3 bases are TGCGCCAGCAGCTTGGCCATGACAGATAATGAAAAACTGTTTTTT. Translation: CASSLAMTDNEKLFF.

This chain's CDR3 is CASSYSILGNYGYTF. The CDR3 DNA follows: TGTGCCAGCAGTTACTCCATCCTCGGGAACTATGGCTACACCTTC. The genes are TRBV6-5 and TRBJ1-2; unclear D gene. The CDR3 consists of 15 residues. With 0 bases removed from V and 2 bases from J, the gap between germline ends came to 10 bases. The V gene's germline CDR1 is MNHEY and CDR2 SVGAGI.

This clone was seen a few times. The V gene is TRBV6-5, the J gene TRBJ1-5; D is ambiguous. Germline assignment: CDR1 MNHEY and CDR2 SVGAGI. The CDR3 has 13 residues. V lost 2 bases and J lost 4, with 6 bases in between. This CDR3 reads CASSYAVNQPQHF. In nucleotides, the CDR3 is TGTGCCAGCAGTTACGCAGTAAATCAGCCCCAGCATTTT.

CDR3 region: CASSPRQGNYEQYF. In DNA form, the CDR3 reads TGTGCCAGCTCACCTCGACAGGGAAACTACGAGCAGTACTTC. The chain links TRBV18 to TRBJ2-7; the match to TRBD1 covers 7 bases. The junction had 5 bases not matched to a gene; V was cut back by 3 bases and J by 3 bases. CDR3 length: 14 amino acids. Per the germline V gene, CDR1 is KGHSH and CDR2 is LQKENI.

The chain employs TRBV3-1 (or the pseudogene TRBV3-2) and TRBJ1-6; D gene ambiguous. CDR3 length: 15 residues. CDR1 and CDR2 from the germline V gene are LGHDT and YNNKEL (reference sequence). The V end was cut by 3 bases, the J end by 11 bases, with 17 bases between. The CDR3 DNA reads TGTGCCAGCAGCCATATGGACGGCAAAATAGCACCCCTCCACTTT. Residues: CASSHMDGKIAPLHF.

The rearrangement joins TRBV29-1 to TRBJ2-1, with D perhaps TRBD1 (6 bases). This CDR3 has 16 amino acids. Trimming shortened V by 0 bases and J by 8 bases, and 20 bases separated the two germline ends. Germline V lookup: CDR1 SQVTM, CDR2 ANQGSEA. CDR3 in amino acids: CSVEDLQGYVGDEQFF. The CDR3 nucleotides read TGCAGCGTTGAAGACTTACAGGGTTACGTTGGGGATGAGCAGTTCTTC.

Only one count was recorded for this clone. The genes are TRBV7-9 and TRBJ2-7; no clear D. Trimming left V 0 bases short and J 5 bases short, with 8 bases between. Germline V gene sequence: CDR1 SEHNR, CDR2 FQNEAQ (reference sequence). This CDR3 has 13 residues. This CDR3 reads CASSLAVADEQYV. In nucleotides, the CDR3 is TGTGCCAGCAGCTTAGCGGTGGCAGACGAGCAGTACGTC.

V usage is TRBV9 and J usage is TRBJ1-1, with D hard to call. This CDR3 is 13 amino acids long. Trimming took off 2 bases at V and 5 bases at J, with 10 bases between the two ends. Germline CDR1 and CDR2: SGDLS and YYNGEE. The CDR3 sequence is CASSVSGATEAFF. CDR3 in DNA: TGTGCCAGCAGCGTTTCAGGTGCAACTGAAGCTTTCTTT. Using reference TRBV9 and TRBJ1-1 for the parts outside the CDR3, the full variable domain is DSGVTQTPKHLITATGQRVTLRCSPRSGDLSVYWYQQSLDQGLQFLIQYYNGEERAKGNILERFSAQQFPDLHSELNLSSLELGDSALYFCASSVSGATEAFFGQGTRLTVV.

This chain joins TRBV18 and TRBJ1-2; 7 bases are a match to TRBD1. Looked up from germline, CDR1 is KGHSH and CDR2 is LQKENI. V trimming: 2 bases; J trimming: 7 bases; junction bases outside the gene matches: 7. The CDR3 sequence is 14 residues long. Here the CDR3 DNA reads TGTGCCAGCTCACCAGAGGGGACAGTTCCTGGCTACACCTTC. Encoded protein: CASSPEGTVPGYTF. The complete variable domain, with remaining parts taken from reference TRBV18 and TRBJ1-2, reads NAGVMQNPRHLVRRRGQEARLRCSPMKGHSHVYWYRQLPEEGLKFMVYLQKENIIDESGMPKERFSAEFPKEGPSILRIQQVVRGDSAAYFCASSPEGTVPGYTFGSGTRLTVV.

The chain carries TRBV11-1 and TRBJ2-7; unclear D gene. Germline loops: CDR1 SGHAT, CDR2 FQDESV (reference sequence). The V and J ends lost 1 base and 1 base respectively, with 5 bases between them. CDR3 length equals 13 residues. The CDR3 loop reads CASSLGFSYEQYV. The CDR3 nucleotides read TGTGCCAGCAGCTTAGGTTTTTCCTACGAGCAGTACGTC.

This rearrangement joins TRBV7-3 to TRBJ2-5; 8 bases match TRBD2. Per germline, CDR1 SGHTA and CDR2 FQGTGA. V was clipped by 4 bases and J by 2 bases; unmatched bases: 6. This CDR3 contains 15 residues. CDR3 amino acids: CASSYAGGAQETQYF. DNA for the CDR3: TGTGCCAGCAGCTACGCCGGGGGGGCTCAAGAGACCCAGTACTTC.

The chain is built from TRBV5-4 and TRBJ1-1; TRBD1 might be the D (5 bases). CDR1 and CDR2 (germline): SGHNT, YYREEE (reference sequence). V lost 4 bases and J 5 bases, leaving 9 bases between the germline ends. CDR3 length: 12 amino acids. This chain's CDR3 is CASSIGDTEAFF. DNA for the CDR3: TGTGCCAGCAGCATAGGGGATACTGAAGCTTTCTTT.

The chain links TRBV27 to TRBJ1-2, with TRBD1 identical over 7 bases. There are 15 residues in the CDR3. V lost 7 bases to trimming and J lost 4 bases; unmatched junction nucleotides: 12. Per the germline V gene, CDR1 is MNHEY and CDR2 is SMNVEV (reference sequence). CDR3 sequence reads: CASKLSGQETYGYTF. CDR3 coding DNA: TGTGCCAGCAAGTTAAGTGGACAGGAGACCTATGGCTACACCTTC.

The rearrangement uses TRBV18 and TRBJ2-5; TRBD2 might be the D (5 bases). The CDR3 runs to 14 residues. Germline CDR1 and CDR2: KGHSH and LQKENI. The germline V and J ends were trimmed by 7 bases and 4 bases, with 16 bases remaining between them. The CDR3 sequence is CASFLASGVETQYF. The CDR3 DNA is TGTGCCAGCTTCTTAGCGAGCGGAGTAGAGACCCAGTACTTC.

The chain employs TRBV4-1 and TRBJ1-6; no clear D. The germline V gene encodes CDR1 MGHRA and CDR2 YSYEKL. There are 16 residues in the CDR3. Deletions cut 0 bases from V and 7 bases from J, with 13 bases between. For the CDR3, the DNA is TGCGCCAGCAGCCAAGAGGACTTATTCGGCAATTCACCCCTCCACTTT. Amino acids: CASSQEDLFGNSPLHF.

As regards this clone: At one of its ends the junction is not consistent with the germline gene, which may arise from a read error. The V gene is TRBV7-2, the J gene TRBJ2-1; TRBD2 agrees at 10 bases. This CDR3 has 15 residues. The germline V gene encodes CDR1 SGHTA and CDR2 FQGNSA. DNA of the CDR3: TGTGCCAGCAGTTTAGCGGGGGGTATCTACAATGAGCAGTTCTTC. It is translated as CASSLAGGIYNEQFF.

This clone was seen a few times. This chain uses TRBV4-3 with TRBJ2-2, with D perhaps matching TRBD1 (6 bases). The V end lost 1 base, the J end lost 2 bases, and 11 bases lay between the germline ends. The CDR3 is 16 residues long. Germline V gives CDR1 LGHNA, CDR2 YSLEER. This CDR3 reads CASSQATGVNTGELFF. CDR3 coding DNA: TGCGCCAGCAGCCAAGCGACAGGTGTCAACACCGGGGAGCTGTTTTTT.

The chain carries TRBV7-9 and TRBJ2-3, with D perhaps matching TRBD2 (7 bases). The germline V and J ends were trimmed by 5 bases and 1 base, with 16 bases remaining between them. CDR1 SEHNR and CDR2 FQNEAQ come from the germline V gene (reference sequence). The CDR3 contains 16 residues. The DNA for the CDR3 is TGTGCCAGCAGCGGGAGCCAAGGGGGGGGCACAGATACGCAGTATTTT. Its protein product is CASSGSQGGGTDTQYF.

This clone was seen only once. The genes are TRBV30 and TRBJ1-1; 8 bases match TRBD1. The CDR3 sequence is 13 residues long. Trimming cost V 3 bases and J 4 bases; bases outside gene matches: 4. The germline V gene encodes CDR1 GTSNPN and CDR2 SVGIG (reference sequence). CDR3 coding DNA: TGTGCCTGGAGAGGACAGGGAATCACTGAAGCTTTCTTT. Amino acids: CAWRGQGITEAFF.

This sequence joins TRBV11-2 and TRBJ2-5, with 12 bases aligning to TRBD2. Germline V lookup: CDR1 SGHAT, CDR2 FQNNGV. The length of the CDR3 is 18 residues. V lost 0 bases to trimming and J lost 5 bases; unmatched junction nucleotides: 10. CDR3 sequence (DNA): TGTGCCAGCAGCTTAGAAGGTCTAGCGGGGGGGCCGAGGGAGACCCAGTACTTC. Translated: CASSLEGLAGGPRETQYF. Looking up the rest from reference TRBV11-2 and TRBJ2-5 gives the full variable domain: EAGVAQSPRYKIIEKRQSVAFWCNPISGHATLYWYQQILGQGPKLLIQFQNNGVVDDSQLPKDRFSAERLKGVDSTLKIQPAKLEDSAVYLCASSLEGLAGGPRETQYFGPGTRLLVL.

The chain employs TRBV6-6 and TRBJ1-2; the D gene is possibly TRBD1 (5 bases). Germline V lookup: CDR1 MNHNY, CDR2 SVGAGI (reference sequence). The V end lost 5 bases, the J end lost 4 bases, and 14 bases lay between the germline ends. The CDR3 spans 14 residues. The CDR3 loop is CASSPNRQGYGYTF. CDR3 coding DNA: TGTGCCAGCAGTCCTAATCGGCAGGGCTATGGCTACACCTTC.

The V call is TRBV3-1 (or the pseudogene TRBV3-2), the J call TRBJ1-2; D gene ambiguous. The CDR3 is made up of 12 amino acids. V was trimmed by 0 bases and J by 6 bases, leaving 5 bases between them. Per the germline V gene, CDR1 is LGHDT and CDR2 is YNNKEL (reference sequence). This chain's CDR3 is CASSQDPNGYTF. For the CDR3, the DNA is TGTGCCAGCAGCCAAGATCCAAATGGCTACACCTTC.

V is TRBV30 and J is TRBJ2-5; D gene unclear. The CDR3 runs 12 residues. The germline V and J ends were trimmed by 5 bases and 0 bases, with 7 bases remaining between them. CDR1 is GTSNPN, CDR2 SVGIG, per germline (reference sequence). This chain's CDR3 is CAWGAYQETQYF. As DNA, the CDR3 is TGTGCCTGGGGCGCGTACCAAGAGACCCAGTACTTC. Looking up the rest from reference TRBV30 and TRBJ2-5 gives the full variable domain: SQTIHQWPATLVQPVGSPLSLECTVEGTSNPNLYWYRQAAGRGLQLLFYSVGIGQISSEVPQNLSASRPQDRQFILSSKKLLLSDSGFYLCAWGAYQETQYFGPGTRLLVL.

The V call is TRBV6-4, the J call TRBJ2-2; 7 positions match TRBD1. The CDR3 runs to 17 residues. J gave up 0 bases and V 0 bases, and 4 bases lay outside the gene matches. Germline V CDR1 and CDR2: MRHNA, SNTAGT. This chain's CDR3 is CASSDSIQGANTGELFF. As DNA, the CDR3 is TGTGCCAGCAGTGACTCGATCCAGGGGGCGAACACCGGGGAGCTGTTTTTT.

The chain employs TRBV27 and TRBJ2-7; D is uncertain. The germline V gene encodes CDR1 MNHEY and CDR2 SMNVEV (reference sequence). V lost 2 bases and J lost 6, with 11 bases in between. This CDR3 spans 13 amino acids. The CDR3 coding sequence is TGTGCCAGCAGTTTAGGTCCCCGATCCGAGCAGTACTTC. This gives the protein CASSLGPRSEQYF.

This clone was seen a single time. This sequence joins TRBV21-1 and TRBJ2-7; the tabulated D call, TRBD1, remains unverified against the DNA. TRBV21-1 is described as a pseudogene. CDR3 length: 13 residues. The CDR3 loop reads CASSKGQGYEQYV. The CDR3 nucleotides are TGTGCCAGCAGCAAGGGACAGGGTTACGAGCAGTACGTC.

V is TRBV10-3 and J is TRBJ2-3; 9 bases line up with TRBD2. Germline CDR1 reads ENHRY; CDR2 reads SYGVKD. The J segment lost 1 base and the V segment lost 2 bases, leaving 4 bases of the junction unmatched. This CDR3 spans 16 amino acids. CDR3 coding DNA: TGTGCCATCAGTGAGCCCCTAGCGGGGCGCACAGATACGCAGTATTTT. This encodes CAISEPLAGRTDTQYF.

J is TRBJ2-7 and V is TRBV29-1; no reliable D call. The CDR3 spans 13 residues. Germline V gives CDR1 SQVTM, CDR2 ANQGSEA. Trimming stripped 7 bases from V and 7 bases from J, with 20 bases between. CDR3 coding DNA: TGCAGCGGGCGTGGGTGGTGTTTGAGGGAGCAGTACTTC. Its translation is CSGRGWCLREQYF.

The rearrangement uses TRBV5-6 and TRBJ1-4; maybe TRBD1 (5 bases). Between the trimmed V and J ends, which lost 3 bases and 7 bases, there was a span of 16 bases. Germline V lookup: CDR1 SGHDT, CDR2 YYEEEE. The CDR3 length is 15 residues. The CDR3 DNA sequence: TGTGCCAGCAGCTCCGAGGGGAGGGGCGTTGAAAAACTGTTTTTT. Translation: CASSSEGRGVEKLFF.

The chain joins TRBV2 to TRBJ1-2, with 8 bases lining up with TRBD1. J was trimmed by 3 bases and V by 3 bases; bases with no gene match: 3. This CDR3 contains 14 residues. Germline CDR1 is SNHLY and CDR2 is FYNNEI. The CDR3 loop is CASSDTGGDYGYTF. As DNA, the CDR3 is TGTGCCAGCAGTGACACAGGGGGGGACTATGGCTACACCTTC.